The entry below gives a single T cell receptor (beta chain) sequence along with its context. Caucasian adults residing in Nashville, Tennessee made up all the donors. The method was immunoSEQ multiplex PCR; TCRdb's version includes in-frame clones alone and lacks a portion of them. The table includes approximately 2,300,000 clones, less than 95% detected once. This record belongs to a study of shared clonotypes between healthy human individuals. Study in general: Aged 18 to 49, the donors were two women and three men.

This CDR3 comprises 14 residues. Germline CDR1 reads LGHNA; CDR2 reads YSLEER. V lost 3 bases to trimming and J lost 2 bases, with 8 bases between them. The chain has TRBV4-3 and TRBJ1-5, with a possible D match to TRBD1 (6 bases). The sequenced material came from naive CD4+ T cells from PBMCs. Subset noted: CD45RA+ positively selected. The TCR originated in a man aged 18 to 30 in good health. Some clones in this sample may be carry-over from other donors' samples. For the CDR3, the DNA is TGCGCCAGCAGCCAGAACAGGGGCAATCAGCCCCAGCATTTT. Protein sequence: CASSQNRGNQPQHF.